This is a list of T cell receptor beta chains from one sample in a study of T cell responses to AZD1222 COVID-19 vaccine. Assay used: immunoSEQ multiplex PCR; TCRdb lists only in-frame clones, some missing. The sample includes about 42,000 clones, roughly 88% of them seen just once. The sequenced sample was peripheral blood, obtained 28 days after the second AZD1222 dose. The receptors originated from an adult who received the AZD1222 COVID-19 vaccine. Each CDR3 is given without its conserved first and last residue. Fields, in order: CDR3 length, J gene, D gene, V gene, CDR3 protein. D genes are given only for firm matches.

>14|TRBJ2-5|TRBD1|TRBV24-1
ATSGPRDRLHETQY
>11|TRBJ1-1|NA|TRBV12-3/TRBV12-4
ASSPRGGTEAF
>10|TRBJ2-7|NA|TRBV19
ASRGPSYEQY
>14|TRBJ2-5|TRBD2|TRBV4-3
ASSQESVAGEETQY
>14|TRBJ2-2|TRBD1|TRBV4-2
ASSHVDRGNTGELF
>9|TRBJ1-2|NA|TRBV19
ASRASGGYT
>12|TRBJ2-7|TRBD1|TRBV5-6
ASSQGQGRYEQY
>15|TRBJ1-5|TRBD1|TRBV19
ASSFLPGQGADQPQH
>12|TRBJ2-7|NA|TRBV5-1
ASSLEDVYYEQY
>10|TRBJ2-7|NA|TRBV27
ASRGALYEQY
>8|TRBJ1-2|NA|TRBV7-9
ASSLDGYT
>14|TRBJ2-5|TRBD1|TRBV5-1
ASTQTPGTGGETQY
>13|TRBJ2-7|TRBD1|TRBV9
ASSVGGQGAGEQY